The entry below gives a single TCR beta chain sequence along with its context. The sample is drawn from a study of blood T cell repertoires in COVID-19. Study context: Spain, Italy and the United States supplied samples that represented acute and convalescent COVID-19.

Donors in Cohort 3 who had recovered were those with two negative PCRs, healthcare professional clearance, or resolution of their symptoms. Some clones are missing from TCRdb's copy, which holds only in-frame ones; the method was immunoSEQ multiplex PCR. Of 360,000 or so clones in the sample, roughly 87% were seen once. The sequencing input was PBMCs or T cells enriched from blood (not recorded which). The clonotype was recovered from a woman aged 25 to 39 who had recovered from COVID-19.

The CDR3 region has the DNA TGCGCCAGCAGGCCGGGATACAGGGGGCAGGGTCAGCCCCAGCATTTT. Translation gives CASRPGYRGQGQPQHF. The chain is built from TRBV10-2 and TRBJ1-5, with 9 bases identical to TRBD1. This CDR3 is built from 16 residues. Germline V CDR1 and CDR2: WSHSY, SAAADI. Losses at the gene ends were 6 bases for V and 6 bases for J; bases not matched to a gene: 12.